The clone carrying this T cell receptor beta chain was recorded a few times. This entry is derived from a study of neoadjuvant anti-PD-1 for oral cavity cancer. At the level of the study: Most patients had three to four biweekly doses of 3 mg/kg nivolumab before resection. Non-progressing patients received a fourth nivolumab dose near day 43, then surgery on days 50-56.

Time point noted: after neoadjuvant nivolumab, at surgical resection. Only in-frame clones appear in the TCRdb table, and some are missing; sequencing was by immunoSEQ multiplex PCR. The sample includes 40,000 or so clones, around 40% seen only once; the top ten take roughly a sixth. The length of the CDR3 is 14 residues. Trimming removed 0 bases at V and 7 bases at J, with 10 bases between. CDR1 and CDR2 from the germline V gene are MNHNY and SVGAGI (reference sequence). The chain recombines TRBV6-6 with TRBJ1-5, with D perhaps TRBD1 (5 bases). The receptor was isolated from a person between 35 and 79 years old with oral cavity squamous cell carcinoma. Source: tumor tissue, taken after nivolumab (anti-PD-1) treatment. The CDR3 coding sequence is TGTGCCAGCAGTTACTCCCAGGGAATGCAGCCCCAGCATTTT. This sequence encodes CASSYSQGMQPQHF.